The T cell receptor (beta chain) described here comes from a study of blood T cell repertoires in COVID-19. Libraries were prepared by immunoSEQ multiplex PCR; TCRdb keeps only in-frame clonotypes and omits some of them. In the table there are roughly 68,000 clones, 65% to 85% of which are singletons. Germline CDR1 is SGHRS and CDR2 is YFSETQ. Losses at the gene ends were 4 bases for V and 7 bases for J; bases not matched to a gene: 12. The CDR3 sequence is 15 residues long. Sequencing used peripheral blood. This receptor was taken from a woman between 50 and 59 years old with acute or convalescent COVID-19. V is TRBV5-1 and J is TRBJ2-5; 8 positions agree with TRBD2. The CDR3 DNA follows: TGCGCCAGCAGCCCTTCGACTAGCGAGGCGCGGACCCAGTACTTC. It is translated as CASSPSTSEARTQYF.